The 8 T cell receptor beta chains given below trace back to one sample, sequenced in a study of patients and donors after allogeneic stem cell transplantation. TCRdb called the RT-PCR reads again in MiXCR, with one record for every CDR3 protein. The sample consists of roughly 250,000 distinct CDR3 sequences, roughly 14% of them appearing once. Material for sequencing was blood, either unsorted or a sorted T cell fraction (not recorded which). The source is a human donor who was either an allogeneic HSCT recipient or a stem cell or donor lymphocyte infusion donor (not recorded which). It is not recorded whose cells these are; they may come from a transplant donor.

The chain carries TRBV7-9 and TRBJ1-1; 8 positions match TRBD1. J was trimmed by 5 bases and V by 5 bases; bases with no gene match: 7. The V gene's germline CDR1 is SEHNR and CDR2 FQNEAQ (reference sequence). CDR3 length: 14 residues. The CDR3 nucleotides are TGTGCCAGCAGCCGGACAGGGCCGGGGACTGAAGCTTTCTTT. Translated: CASSRTGPGTEAFF.

The chain recombines TRBV30 with TRBJ2-1; D unresolved. This CDR3 region has 10 residues. V was clipped by 8 bases and J by 5 bases, with 7 bases between them. In germline, CDR1 is GTSNPN, CDR2 SVGIG (reference sequence). The CDR3: CAGIDNEQFF. CDR3 bases: TGTGCCGGGATAGACAATGAGCAGTTCTTC.

This clonotype occurred a few times. The chain carries TRBV30 and TRBJ2-3; 7 bases are shared with TRBD2. CDR1 and CDR2 (germline): GTSNPN, SVGIG (reference sequence). The CDR3 is 14 residues long. V lost 2 bases and J lost 7; bases outside the gene matches: 9. For the CDR3, the DNA is TGTGCCTGGAGTCCAGGCGGGAGTGGGAATACGCAGTATTTT. Its protein is CAWSPGGSGNTQYF.

This sequence joins TRBV20-1 and TRBJ2-7, with D possibly called TRBD1 or TRBD2 (6 bases each). This CDR3 has 13 amino acids. Germline assignment: CDR1 DFQATT and CDR2 SNEGSKA (reference sequence). With 3 bases removed from V and 1 base from J, the gap between germline ends came to 10 bases. The CDR3 loop reads CSARGGGSYEQYF. The CDR3 DNA sequence: TGCAGTGCTAGGGGGGGCGGGTCCTACGAGCAGTACTTC.

This clonotype has a count of ten or more. The chain joins TRBV24-1 to TRBJ2-2; 8 bases are a match to TRBD1. The J segment lost 1 base and the V segment lost 2 bases, leaving 2 bases of the junction unmatched. Per germline, CDR1 KGHDR and CDR2 SFDVKD. The CDR3 sequence is 16 residues long. CDR3 nucleotides: TGTGCCACCAGTGATTCGGGGACAGGGAACACCGGGGAGCTGTTTTTT. Its protein is CATSDSGTGNTGELFF.

This clonotype was seen a few times. The V gene is TRBV9, the J gene TRBJ2-7; D call uncertain. V was cut by 3 bases and J by 4 bases, with 8 bases left in between. CDR1 is SGDLS and CDR2 is YYNGEE in the germline V gene. The CDR3 spans 12 residues. The CDR3 reads CASSETDYEQYF. DNA for the CDR3: TGTGCCAGCAGCGAGACGGATTACGAGCAGTACTTC.

This clonotype occurred many times. The chain combines TRBV7-3 with TRBJ1-1, with a weak D call TRBD1 (6 bases). Trimming took off 4 bases at V and 4 bases at J, with 19 bases between the two ends. The germline V gene encodes CDR1 SGHTA and CDR2 FQGTGA. CDR3 length: 16 amino acids. CDR3 nucleotide sequence: TGTGCCAGCAGCTGGGGACACGGGGGGCGCGCCACTGAAGCTTTCTTT. Protein product: CASSWGHGGRATEAFF.

This clonotype appeared a few times. The V call is TRBV5-1, the J call TRBJ2-6, with 8 bases aligning to TRBD2. V lost 1 base to trimming and J lost 8 bases; unmatched junction nucleotides: 5. Germline V CDR1 and CDR2: SGHRS, YFSETQ. CDR3 length: 15 residues. CDR3 nucleotides: TGCGCCAGCAGCTTGCCGGGGGGGCAAACCAACGTCCTGACTTTC. Translating it yields CASSLPGGQTNVLTF.